This entry features one T cell receptor (beta chain) sequence. Sequencing was performed with immunoSEQ multiplex PCR; in TCRdb, only in-frame clones are kept and a portion is missing. Of tens of thousands of clones in the sample, 90% to 95% were seen once. This entry belongs to a study of OX40 agonist ivuxolimab in advanced cancers. CDR3 size: 16 residues. V was clipped by 4 bases and J by 3 bases, with 17 bases between them. Germline V gene data show CDR1 as LGHNA and CDR2 as YSLEER. Material: CD4+ or CD8+ T cells sorted from blood, obtained in a trial of the OX40 agonist ivuxolimab. This receptor was identified in an adult with an advanced solid tumor such as melanoma, head and neck, liver or kidney cancer. The rearrangement links TRBV4-3 to TRBJ2-3, with D possibly matching TRBD2 (7 bases). CDR3 region: CASSRGGERDTDTQYF. CDR3 coding DNA: TGCGCCAGCAGCCGAGGGGGGGAGCGGGATACAGATACGCAGTATTTT.